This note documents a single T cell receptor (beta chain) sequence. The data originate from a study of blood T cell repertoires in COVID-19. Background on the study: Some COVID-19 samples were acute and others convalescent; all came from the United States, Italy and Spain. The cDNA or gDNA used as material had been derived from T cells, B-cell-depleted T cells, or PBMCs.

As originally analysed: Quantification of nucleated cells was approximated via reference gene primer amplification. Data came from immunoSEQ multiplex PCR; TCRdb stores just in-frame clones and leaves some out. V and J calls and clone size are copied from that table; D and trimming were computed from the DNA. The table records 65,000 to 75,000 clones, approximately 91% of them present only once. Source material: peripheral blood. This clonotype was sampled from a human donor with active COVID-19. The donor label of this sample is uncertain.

DNA for the CDR3: TGTGCCAGCAGCCAAGTTAGATTCTCGAACACCGGGGAGCTGTTTTTT. Translating it yields CASSQVRFSNTGELFF. The J gene is TRBJ2-2, the V gene TRBV3-1 (or the pseudogene TRBV3-2), with unresolved D. CDR1 is LGHDT and CDR2 is YNNKEL in the germline V gene (reference sequence). This CDR3 region has 16 residues. V dropped 1 base and J dropped 0 bases, with 9 bases sitting between them.